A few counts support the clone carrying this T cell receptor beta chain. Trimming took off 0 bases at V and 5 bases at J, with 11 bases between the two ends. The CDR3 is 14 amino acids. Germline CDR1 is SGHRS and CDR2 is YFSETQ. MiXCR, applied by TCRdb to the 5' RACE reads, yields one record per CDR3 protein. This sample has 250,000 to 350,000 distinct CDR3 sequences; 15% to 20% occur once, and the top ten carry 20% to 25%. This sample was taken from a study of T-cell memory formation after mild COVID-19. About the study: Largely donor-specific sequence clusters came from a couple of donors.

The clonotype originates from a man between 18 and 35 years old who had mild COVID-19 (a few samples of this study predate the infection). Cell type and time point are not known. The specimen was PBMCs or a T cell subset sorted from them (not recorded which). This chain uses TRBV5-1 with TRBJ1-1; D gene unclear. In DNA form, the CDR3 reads TGCGCCAGCAGCTTGGATGGGGTTGAAACTGAAGCTTTCTTT. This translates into CASSLDGVETEAFF.